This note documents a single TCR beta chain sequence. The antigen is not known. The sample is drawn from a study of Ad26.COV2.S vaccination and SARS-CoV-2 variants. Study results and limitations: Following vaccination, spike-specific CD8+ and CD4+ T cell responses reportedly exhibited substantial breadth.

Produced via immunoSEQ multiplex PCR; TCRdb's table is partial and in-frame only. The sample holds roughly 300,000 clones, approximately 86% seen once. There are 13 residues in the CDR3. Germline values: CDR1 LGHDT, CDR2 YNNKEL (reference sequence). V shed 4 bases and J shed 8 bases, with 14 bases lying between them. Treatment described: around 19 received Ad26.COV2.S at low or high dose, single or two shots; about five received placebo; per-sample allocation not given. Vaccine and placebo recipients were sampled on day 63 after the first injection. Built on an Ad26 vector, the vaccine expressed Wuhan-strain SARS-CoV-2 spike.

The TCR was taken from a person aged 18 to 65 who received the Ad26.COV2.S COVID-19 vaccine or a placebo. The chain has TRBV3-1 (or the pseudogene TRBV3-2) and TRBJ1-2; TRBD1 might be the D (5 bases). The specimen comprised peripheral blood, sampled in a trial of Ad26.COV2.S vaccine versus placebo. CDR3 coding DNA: TGTGCCAGCAGCCGGGACGGCGGATCAGGCTACACCTTC. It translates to CASSRDGGSGYTF.